The 25 T cell receptor beta chains in this list originate from one sample, sequenced in a study of regulatory T cells in long-lasting Graves disease. The authors built TCR beta libraries using iRepertoire HTBI primers and Arm-PCR of CDR3 regions. TCRdb independently ran MiXCR on the multiplex PCR reads; one entry per CDR3 protein. Seen here are about 460,000 distinct CDR3 sequences, approximately 22% observed once, and the top ten hold around 12%. The time point denotes: persistent/refractory GD, antithyroid drugs over 5 years with positive TRAb. After RNA was extracted from PBMCs, the TCR library was made from it. This material consisted of peripheral blood mononuclear cells (PBMCs), taken when the disease was refractory, from a patient treated with antithyroid drugs. The receptors were sampled from a female donor with Graves disease.

This chain links TRBV5-1 with TRBJ1-3; D is unclear. Trimming pared 0 bases from V and 0 bases from J, leaving 10 bases between. This CDR3 has 16 residues. Germline assignment: CDR1 SGHRS and CDR2 YFSETQ. DNA of the CDR3: TGCGCCAGCAGCTTGGGTTCCGCTAGCTCTGGAAACACCATATATTTT. This sequence encodes CASSLGSASSGNTIYF. Complete variable domain (other parts from reference TRBV5-1 and TRBJ1-3): KAGVTQTPRYLIKTRGQQVTLSCSPISGHRSVSWYQQTPGQGLQFLFEYFSETQRNKGNFPGRFSGRQFSNSRSEMNVSTLELGDSALYLCASSLGSASSGNTIYFGEGSWLTVV.

The chain joins TRBV28 to TRBJ2-7; D may be TRBD2 (5 bases). The CDR3 loop spans 14 amino acids. V was trimmed by 2 bases and J by 5 bases, leaving 13 bases between them. The V gene's germline CDR1 is MDHEN and CDR2 SYDVKM. The CDR3 DNA sequence: TGTGCCAGCAGTTTAGACGGGATAAGCGACGAGCAGTACTTC. This translates into CASSLDGISDEQYF.

This chain connects TRBV6-2 or TRBV6-3 to TRBJ2-7; 7 nucleotides line up with TRBD2. The CDR3 extends over 13 amino acids. Germline-derived CDR1 and CDR2 are MNHEY and SVGEGT. V lost 4 bases to trimming and J lost 6 bases; unmatched junction nucleotides: 6. CDR3 nucleotides: TGTGCCAGCAGTTTTACCGGCGGGGGCGAGCAGTACTTC. Its protein is CASSFTGGGEQYF.

This clonotype turned up a few times. The rearrangement joins TRBV7-3 to TRBJ1-1; D perhaps matches TRBD1 (5 bases). Deletions cut 1 base from V and 11 bases from J, with 14 bases between. CDR3 length: 13 amino acids. Germline V gene data show CDR1 as SGHTA and CDR2 as FQGTGA. CDR3 loop: CASSLIRGSQAFF. CDR3 nucleotide sequence: TGTGCCAGCAGCTTAATAAGGGGTTCCCAGGCTTTCTTT.

This clonotype was detected only a few times. The CDR3 does not end in the conserved phenylalanine or tryptophan, so this is likely a read error. The limits of the CDR3 on the DNA are not certain, so only TCRdb's listed CDR3 is given. The V and J genes are TRBV20-1 and TRBJ1-1; no check of the table's D call, TRBD1, against the DNA was made. In germline, CDR1 is DFQATT, CDR2 SNEGSKA (reference sequence). A total of 9 residues make up the CDR3, ends included. The CDR3 here is CSASRGTLI.

A remark on this clonotype: A read error may explain this, as a much larger clone is one base away. The CDR3 sequence: CAVAQDSHSPLHF. The CDR3 DNA sequence: TGTGCCGTGGCACAGGACAGCCATTCACCCCTCCACTTT. J is TRBJ1-6 and V is TRBV25-1, with a tentative D call TRBD1 (6 bases). This CDR3 region has 13 residues. Trimming took 11 bases from V and 8 from J, leaving 16 bases between them. Germline CDR1 is MGHDK and CDR2 is SYGVNS.

This clonotype was counted between two and nine times. The rearrangement uses TRBV27 and TRBJ1-6; possibly TRBD1 for D (6 bases). Between the trimmed V and J ends, which lost 7 bases and 1 base, there was a span of 17 bases. Per germline, CDR1 MNHEY and CDR2 SMNVEV (reference sequence). The CDR3 consists of 17 residues. DNA for the CDR3: TGTGCCAGCACCCCCCCAGGGGCAGAGTCCTATAATTCACCCCTCCACTTT. As protein: CASTPPGAESYNSPLHF.

There are many counts of this clonotype. This chain uses TRBV7-2 with TRBJ1-6, with 8 bases fitting TRBD1. The CDR3 runs to 15 residues. V was pared by 2 bases and J by 7 bases, with 4 bases of the junction left unmatched. The germline gives CDR1 SGHTA, CDR2 FQGNSA. The CDR3 spells CASSLSGQENSPLHF. The CDR3 DNA reads TGTGCCAGCAGCTTATCGGGACAGGAGAATTCACCCCTCCACTTT.

There are a few counts of this clonotype. Written as DNA, the CDR3 is TGTGCCAGCAGCTATCGGGCCTTTTATGGCTACACCTTC. Translation: CASSYRAFYGYTF. The chain carries TRBV7-9 and TRBJ1-2; no clear D. Germline V gene sequence: CDR1 SEHNR, CDR2 FQNEAQ (reference sequence). The V end was cut by 4 bases, the J end by 5 bases, with 11 bases between. This CDR3 has 13 amino acids. The complete variable domain, with remaining parts taken from reference TRBV7-9 and TRBJ1-2, reads DTGVSQNPRHKITKRGQNVTFRCDPISEHNRLYWYRQTLGQGPEFLTYFQNEAQLEKSRLLSDRFSAERPKGSFSTLEIQRTEQGDSAMYLCASSYRAFYGYTFGSGTRLTVV.

The chain has TRBV28 and TRBJ2-5, with a possible D match to TRBD1 (6 bases). The tail of the sequence fits TRBJ2-7 better, so the J call may be wrong. Germline V CDR1 and CDR2: MDHEN, SYDVKM. The CDR3 has 13 amino acids. CDR3 in amino acids: CASGRDTPDEQYF. The CDR3 DNA reads TGTGCCAGCGGAAGGGACACCCCAGACGAGCAGTACTTC.

This clonotype was counted many times. The chain employs TRBV28 and TRBJ1-5; 8 positions agree with TRBD1. Germline V gene sequence: CDR1 MDHEN, CDR2 SYDVKM. Trimming at V came to 6 bases and at J to 3 bases, leaving 16 bases not matched to a gene. The CDR3 runs to 18 residues. In nucleotides, the CDR3 is TGTGCCAGCAGCCGAACTCATTACAGGGGGGGATCCAATCAGCCCCAGCATTTT. Translation gives CASSRTHYRGGSNQPQHF.

V gene TRBV2 combines with J gene TRBJ2-1; 7 bases agree with TRBD1. With 4 bases clipped from V and 7 bases from J, the junction kept 10 bases outside the gene matches. The CDR3 consists of 15 residues. Germline loops: CDR1 SNHLY, CDR2 FYNNEI. CDR3 sequence reads: CASSGSQGVKNEQFF. The CDR3 nucleotides are TGTGCCAGCAGTGGGAGTCAGGGGGTGAAAAATGAGCAGTTCTTC.

Ten or more counts support this clonotype. The rearrangement links TRBV7-2 to TRBJ1-4; D not resolved. The CDR3 consists of 15 residues. Germline V CDR1 and CDR2: SGHTA, FQGNSA. Trimming took off 5 bases at V and 5 bases at J, with 15 bases between the two ends. CDR3 protein: CASSGGGVGNEKLFF. The CDR3 DNA reads as TGTGCCAGCAGCGGAGGCGGGGTGGGAAATGAAAAACTGTTTTTT.

The V gene is TRBV11-2, the J gene TRBJ2-2; tentatively, D is TRBD2 (7 bases). V gave up 5 bases and J gave up 4 bases, with 14 bases separating them. This CDR3 is built from 15 residues. Looked up from germline, CDR1 is SGHAT and CDR2 is FQNNGV. Here the CDR3 DNA reads TGTGCCAGCAGCCGCGGGGGCCCGGGCACCGGGGAGCTGTTTTTT. The encoded protein is CASSRGGPGTGELFF.

This clonotype was observed many times. The J gene is TRBJ1-2, the V gene TRBV9; maybe TRBD1 (5 bases). Per the germline V gene, CDR1 is SGDLS and CDR2 is YYNGEE. Trimming stripped 0 bases from V and 7 bases from J, with 16 bases between. The CDR3 is made up of 15 amino acids. CDR3 sequence (DNA): TGTGCCAGCAGCGTAGAGGAGGGGCTTGGTGGTGGCTACACCTTC. This codes for CASSVEEGLGGGYTF.

The chain is built from TRBV18 and TRBJ1-2, with 8 bases lining up with TRBD1. The germline V gene encodes CDR1 KGHSH and CDR2 LQKENI. CDR3 size: 13 residues. The V segment lost 3 bases and the J segment 6 bases; nucleotides outside the gene matches: 3. The CDR3 DNA follows: TGTGCCAGCTCACCCGGACAGGGTCATGGCTACACCTTC. Its translation is CASSPGQGHGYTF.

This clonotype has only a few counts. The genes are TRBV7-9 and TRBJ2-2; D may be TRBD2 (5 bases). CDR3 length: 17 amino acids. Germline V CDR1 and CDR2: SEHNR, FQNEAQ (reference sequence). The germline V and J ends were trimmed by 1 base and 6 bases, with 18 bases remaining between them. The CDR3 DNA reads as TGTGCCAGCAGCTTAGTGATAACGCCCGGGGTCTCCGGGGAGCTGTTTTTT. Encoded protein: CASSLVITPGVSGELFF.

This clonotype has only a few counts. V gene TRBV5-6 combines with J gene TRBJ1-5; 7 positions agree with TRBD1. This CDR3 is built from 14 residues. Per germline, CDR1 SGHDT and CDR2 YYEEEE. Unmatched junction bases numbered 6, after V lost 4 bases and J lost 5 bases. The CDR3 protein is CASSPHTGDQPQHF. CDR3 bases: TGTGCCAGCAGCCCACACACAGGGGATCAGCCCCAGCATTTT.

J is TRBJ1-2 and V is TRBV19; D remains unclear. Germline lookup yields CDR1 LNHDA and CDR2 SQIVND (reference sequence). V was trimmed by 3 bases and J by 12 bases, leaving 23 bases between them. The length of the CDR3 is 15 residues. CDR3 bases: TGTGCCAGTAGTATCCCCGCTAGCAGACGGCGAGGCCACACCTTC. Residues: CASSIPASRRRGHTF.

The V and J genes are TRBV11-2 and TRBJ1-6; D remains ambiguous. V was pared by 0 bases and J by 7 bases, with 10 bases between. This CDR3 is built from 15 residues. Germline V gene data show CDR1 as SGHAT and CDR2 as FQNNGV. CDR3: CASSLDWQANSPLHF. The DNA of the CDR3 is TGTGCCAGCAGCTTAGATTGGCAGGCCAATTCACCCCTCCACTTT.

In its sample, this clonotype was seen many times. This chain links TRBV12-3 or TRBV12-4 with TRBJ2-7; the D is unclear. CDR3 length: 15 residues. The V end was cut by 7 bases, the J end by 4 bases, with 20 bases between. This chain's CDR3 is CASTHGSRDVYEQYF. The DNA for the CDR3 is TGTGCCAGCACCCACGGATCCAGAGACGTATACGAGCAGTACTTC.

At least ten counts were recorded for this clonotype. J is TRBJ2-7 and V is TRBV7-9; 9 positions match TRBD1. V lost 4 bases to trimming and J lost 4 bases; unmatched junction nucleotides: 8. There are 15 residues in the CDR3. Germline V CDR1 and CDR2: SEHNR, FQNEAQ (reference sequence). Written as DNA, the CDR3 is TGTGCCAGCAGCTACAGGACAGGGGAAACTTACGAGCAGTACTTC. As protein: CASSYRTGETYEQYF.

J is TRBJ2-7 and V is TRBV19, with TRBD2 matching over 11 bases. Germline trimming cut 7 bases from V and 4 bases from J; bases unmatched to any gene: 9. CDR3 size: 15 residues. Germline V CDR1 and CDR2: LNHDA, SQIVND (reference sequence). CDR3 residues: CASTGVGTSGYEQYF. CDR3 nucleotide sequence: TGTGCCAGTACCGGGGTGGGGACTAGCGGATACGAGCAGTACTTC.

This clonotype showed up many times. The gene calls are TRBV28 and TRBJ1-2, with TRBD1 matching 7 bases. The junction had 8 bases not matched to a gene; V was cut back by 4 bases and J by 3 bases. Germline V CDR1 and CDR2: MDHEN, SYDVKM. The CDR3 length is 15 residues. CDR3 loop: CASSSWTGGDYGYTF. CDR3 nucleotides: TGTGCCAGCAGTTCCTGGACAGGAGGGGACTATGGCTACACCTTC.

This sequence joins TRBV7-9 and TRBJ1-1; D gene ambiguous. CDR3 length equals 16 residues. CDR1 and CDR2 from the germline V gene are SEHNR and FQNEAQ (reference sequence). Trimming removed 4 bases at V and 1 base at J, with 16 bases between. The CDR3 DNA reads as TGTGCCAGCAGCTATCGGACCGTCATCGGGAACACTGAAGCTTTCTTT. Its protein product is CASSYRTVIGNTEAFF.